This is a list of T cell receptor beta chains from one sample in a study of cytomegalovirus exposure and HLA in healthy donors. Assay used: immunoSEQ multiplex PCR; TCRdb lists only in-frame clones, some missing. The data hold 90,000 or so clones, with around 70% observed a single time. The sequencing input was PBMCs. The receptors derive from a woman between 50 and 59 years old in good health and CMV-seropositive. CDR3s include the opening cysteine and the closing phenylalanine or tryptophan. The D gene is left open where the match is weak. Size tells how often a clone was seen (once, few, many) or the class of an expanded clone, and some rows leave it out.

j_call: TRBJ2-5; v_call: TRBV19; clone_size: .; d_call: .; cdr3_aa: CASSIDLGSDFQETQYF; cdr3_nt: TGTGCCAGTAGTATAGATCTCGGGTCCGACTTCCAAGAGACCCAGTACTTC
j_call: TRBJ2-7; v_call: TRBV27; clone_size: .; d_call: .; cdr3_aa: CASSSAGYEQYF; cdr3_nt: TGTGCCAGCTCCTCCGCGGGTTACGAGCAGTACTTC
j_call: TRBJ2-1; v_call: TRBV2; clone_size: .; d_call: TRBD2; cdr3_aa: CASRAGLAGGGEQFF; cdr3_nt: TGTGCCAGCAGGGCAGGGCTAGCGGGAGGAGGTGAGCAGTTCTTC
j_call: TRBJ2-1; v_call: TRBV20-1; clone_size: .; d_call: .; cdr3_aa: CSARNRDREFF; cdr3_nt: TGCAGTGCTAGAAACCGGGATAGGGAGTTCTTC
j_call: TRBJ2-7; v_call: TRBV5-1; clone_size: few; d_call: .; cdr3_aa: CASRWIRGDYEQYF; cdr3_nt: TGCGCCAGCAGGTGGATTCGGGGAGACTACGAGCAGTACTTC
j_call: TRBJ2-7; v_call: TRBV7-9; clone_size: many; d_call: .; cdr3_aa: CASSSPQGKYEQYF; cdr3_nt: TGTGCCAGCAGCTCCCCCCAGGGGAAATACGAGCAGTACTTC
j_call: TRBJ2-7; v_call: TRBV7-9; clone_size: .; d_call: .; cdr3_aa: CSSSLRPGRGDYEQYF; cdr3_nt: TGTTCCAGCAGCTTGAGGCCCGGCAGGGGGGACTACGAGCAGTACTTC
j_call: TRBJ2-5; v_call: TRBV21-1; clone_size: few; d_call: .; cdr3_aa: CASSPQGPVRETQYF; cdr3_nt: TGTGCCAGCAGCCCCCAGGGGCCGGTTCGGGAGACCCAGTACTTC
j_call: TRBJ2-1; v_call: TRBV9; clone_size: .; d_call: TRBD2; cdr3_aa: CASSVGGGGRGEQFF; cdr3_nt: TGTGCCAGCAGCGTAGGCGGCGGGGGACGGGGTGAGCAGTTCTTC
j_call: TRBJ1-6; v_call: TRBV6-6; clone_size: .; d_call: TRBD1; cdr3_aa: CASRGGDRANSPLHF; cdr3_nt: TGTGCCAGCCGGGGGGGGGACAGGGCAAATTCACCCCTCCACTTT
j_call: TRBJ2-2; v_call: TRBV4-2; clone_size: .; d_call: TRBD1; cdr3_aa: CASSQAVPRDRGPRSVSNTGELFF; cdr3_nt: TGTGCCAGCAGCCAAGCCGTCCCCCGTGACAGGGGGCCACGAAGTGTATCGAACACCGGGGAGCTGTTTTTT
j_call: TRBJ2-1; v_call: TRBV11-1; clone_size: .; d_call: TRBD2; cdr3_aa: CASRLAGGRHNEQFF; cdr3_nt: TGTGCCAGCAGACTAGCGGGAGGTCGCCACAATGAGCAGTTCTTC
j_call: TRBJ2-7; v_call: TRBV7-3; clone_size: .; d_call: TRBD1; cdr3_aa: CASSRDRTHEQYF; cdr3_nt: TGTGCCAGCAGCCGGGACAGGACCCACGAGCAGTACTTC
j_call: TRBJ2-5; v_call: TRBV2; clone_size: few; d_call: TRBD1; cdr3_aa: CASSESRTGEETQYF; cdr3_nt: TGTGCCAGCAGTGAGTCCCGGACAGGGGAAGAGACCCAGTACTTC
j_call: TRBJ2-7; v_call: TRBV7-9; clone_size: .; d_call: .; cdr3_aa: CASSFAGTFYEQYF; cdr3_nt: TGTGCCAGCAGCTTCGCGGGAACCTTCTACGAGCAGTACTTC
j_call: TRBJ2-3; v_call: TRBV11-3; clone_size: few; d_call: .; cdr3_aa: CASSTPGGTDTQYF; cdr3_nt: TGTGCCAGCAGCACCCCGGGGGGCACAGATACGCAGTATTTT
j_call: TRBJ2-5; v_call: TRBV28; clone_size: few; d_call: TRBD1; cdr3_aa: CASSFNVDRATEQETQYF; cdr3_nt: TGTGCCAGCAGTTTTAACGTGGACAGGGCTACGGAGCAAGAGACCCAGTACTTC
j_call: TRBJ2-7; v_call: TRBV6-5; clone_size: .; d_call: TRBD2; cdr3_aa: CASSRRAGGLHEQYF; cdr3_nt: TGTGCCAGCAGTCGGCGAGCGGGAGGGCTTCACGAGCAGTACTTC